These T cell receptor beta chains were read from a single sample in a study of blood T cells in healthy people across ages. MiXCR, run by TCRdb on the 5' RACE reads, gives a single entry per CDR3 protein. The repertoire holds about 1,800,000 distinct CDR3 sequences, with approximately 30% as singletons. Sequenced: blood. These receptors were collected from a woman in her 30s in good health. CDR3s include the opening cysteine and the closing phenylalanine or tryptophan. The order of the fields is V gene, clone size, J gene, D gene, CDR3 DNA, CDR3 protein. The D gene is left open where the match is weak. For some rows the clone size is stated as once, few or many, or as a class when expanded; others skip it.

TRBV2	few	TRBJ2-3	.	TGTGCCAGCAGGCCCGGGACGCGCACAGATACGCAGTATTTT	CASRPGTRTDTQYF
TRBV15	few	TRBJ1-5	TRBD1	TGTACCACCAGCTCGGCAGGGGGCCGGAGAAGCAATCAGCCCCAGCATTTT	CTTSSAGGRRSNQPQHF
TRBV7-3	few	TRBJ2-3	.	TGTGCCAGCAGCCGCGAACCAAAAGATACGCAGTATTTT	CASSREPKDTQYF
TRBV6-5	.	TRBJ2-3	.	TGTGCCAGCATAGGGGGGCGAGGCACAGATACGCAGTATTTT	CASIGGRGTDTQYF
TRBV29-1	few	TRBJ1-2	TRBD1	TGCAGCGTTGTTGAGGGGGCAGGCTGCACCTTC	CSVVEGAGCTF
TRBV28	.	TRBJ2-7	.	TGTGCCAGCAGTTTCACTCTAGCCTGCTACGAGCAGTACTTC	CASSFTLACYEQYF
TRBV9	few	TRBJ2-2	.	TGTGCCAGCAGCGTAACAAGCACCGGGGAGCTGTTTTTT	CASSVTSTGELFF
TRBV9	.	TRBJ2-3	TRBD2	TGTGCCAGCAGCGTCGCGGGACTAGCGGACACAGATACGCAGTATTTT	CASSVAGLADTDTQYF
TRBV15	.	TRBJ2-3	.	TGTGCCACCAGCAGCTCCTACCGGCGGGCAAGCACAGATACGCAGTATTTT	CATSSSYRRASTDTQYF
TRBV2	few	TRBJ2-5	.	TGTGCCAGCATTAGGGGAAGTGAGACCCAGTACTTC	CASIRGSETQYF
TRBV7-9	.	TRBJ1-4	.	TGTGCCAGCAGCTTAGCGCCTGGCATTAATGAAAAACTGTTTTTT	CASSLAPGINEKLFF
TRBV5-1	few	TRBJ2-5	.	TGCGCCAGCAGCTTGGGCGGCAGGGAGGAAGAGACCCAGTACTTC	CASSLGGREEETQYF
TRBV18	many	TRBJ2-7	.	TGCGCCAGCAGCCCAGGGGACGGCTACGAGCAGTACTTC	CASSPGDGYEQYF
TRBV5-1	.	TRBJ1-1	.	TGCGCCAGCAGCTCGCTCGGGCGAAAAGGACAGACTGAAACTTTCTTT	CASSSLGRKGQTETFF
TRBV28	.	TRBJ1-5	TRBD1	TGTGCCGGCGGCCGCCCCCGGGACAGGTGGAATCAGCCCCAGCATTTT	CAGGRPRDRWNQPQHF
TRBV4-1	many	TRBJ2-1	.	TGTGCCAGCAGCCAAGGACTCTACAATGAGCAGTTCTTC	CASSQGLYNEQFF
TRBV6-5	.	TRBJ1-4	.	TGTGCCAGCGGGGGCTCCTCAGAAAAACTGTTTTTT	CASGGSSEKLFF
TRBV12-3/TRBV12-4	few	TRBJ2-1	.	TGTGCCAGCAGTGGGAGGACGGTATACAATGAGCAGTTCTTC	CASSGRTVYNEQFF
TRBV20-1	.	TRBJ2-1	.	TGCAGTGCTAGTTTGCCCCCTAACGAGGTCGCCTACAATGAGCAGTTCTTC	CSASLPPNEVAYNEQFF
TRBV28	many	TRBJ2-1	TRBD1	TGTGCCAGCAGTCGCACAGGGGGAGGCAATGAGCAGTTCTTC	CASSRTGGGNEQFF
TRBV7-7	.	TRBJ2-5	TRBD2	TGTGCCAGCAGCTTGCAGGCCGGGACTATCAATCCCCAGTACTTC	CASSLQAGTINPQYF
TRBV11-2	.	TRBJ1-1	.	TGTGCCAGCAGCGGGCAGGAGGCGACTGAAGCTTTCTTT	CASSGQEATEAFF
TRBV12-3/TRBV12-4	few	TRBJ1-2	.	TGTGCCAGCAGTTTTGGCTCAGCGAACGGTGGCTACACCTTC	CASSFGSANGGYTF
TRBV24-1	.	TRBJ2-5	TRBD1	TGTGCCACCAGTCTGACAGGGGGCGCGGGGACCCAGTACTTC	CATSLTGGAGTQYF
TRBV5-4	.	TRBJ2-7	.	TGTGCCTCCGGGGACGGGGCTGGCCACGAGCAGTACTTC	CASGDGAGHEQYF